This T cell receptor (beta chain) was documented in a study of blood T cell repertoires in COVID-19. Participants had their cohort set by participant-reported clinical history. The protocol was immunoSEQ multiplex PCR, while the TCRdb copy is restricted to in-frame clones and leaves out a portion. The sample lists 200,000 or so clones; about four fifths were seen once. The source of this sequence is a man in his forties who had recovered from COVID-19. The sequenced sample was PBMCs or T cells enriched from blood (not recorded which).

The CDR3 sequence: CASSLGQDYGYTF. In DNA, the CDR3 is TGCGCCAGCAGCTTGGGGCAAGACTATGGCTACACCTTC. The rearrangement links TRBV5-1 to TRBJ1-2; D unresolved. The germline gives CDR1 SGHRS, CDR2 YFSETQ. V was clipped by 0 bases and J by 3 bases, with 6 bases between them. The CDR3 spans 13 residues.